Sequencing of this TCR beta chain was carried out in a study of T-cell reconstitution after alpha-beta-depleted transplantation in children. This clonotype came up many times. The TCRbeta library was prepared with unique molecular identifiers. TCRdb analysed the PCR reads with MiXCR anew, one entry per CDR3 protein. The table has a few hundred thousand distinct CDR3 sequences, about a tenth seen once. CDR3 length equals 12 residues. With 5 bases removed from V and 0 bases from J, the gap between germline ends came to 7 bases. Germline CDR1 and CDR2: DFQATT and SNEGSKA (reference sequence). The sequence was obtained from a human donor who donated a stem cell graft to a child with acute lymphoblastic leukemia. Material: PBMCs from the stem cell graft donor, obtained from the stem cell graft. V gene TRBV20-1 combines with J gene TRBJ1-1; D not resolved. CDR3 sequence reads: CSAGQVNTEAFF. As DNA, the CDR3 is TGCAGTGCTGGGCAGGTGAACACTGAAGCTTTCTTT.